This T cell receptor beta chain appears in the sequencing data of a study of T cell clusters in autoimmune cytopenias (dated by TCRdb to 2018 to 2020). About the study as a whole: The median TRB sequencing depth was roughly 56,000 reads per sample, and the median number of distinct TRB clonotypes was approximately 2,000 per sample. Alongside healthy, CLL and autoimmune hepatitis controls, autoimmune cytopenia patients had their peripheral blood TRB and IGH repertoires sequenced at active disease and again during treatment follow-up. The goal of the study was to find out whether patients with autoimmune cytopenia have a disease-specific immune repertoire signature that could be used as a blood-based biomarker. Here is what the overall study found, with its caveats: GLIPH suggested that primary autoimmune cytopenia patients lacked physiological T cell clusters: 51 clusters were exclusive to healthy donors versus approximately 17 exclusive to patients. Shifts in the TRB repertoire, including less even repertoires in secondary cytopenia and CLL, were mostly a reflection of lymphoma bias and not of autoimmunity. In the comparison of secondary cytopenia with CLL, the cluster-lack signature was not observed, apparently because the dominant lymphoma-associated repertoire masked the signature. The T cell clusters were defined only in silico, and the functional role of the clusters was left to be validated experimentally. Compared with active autoimmune hepatitis patients, healthy donors had almost three times as many exclusive TRB clusters, a finding consistent with an autoimmunity-wide signature.

The CDR3 spans 15 residues, from the cysteine through the phenylalanine. The DNA sequence is not available. The germline V gene specifies SGHDT as CDR1 and YYEEEE as CDR2. TRB rearrangements were amplified by multiplex PCR following a touch-down protocol, with the TRB-A and TRB-B primer pools mixed in one tube. Illumina adapters and sample indices were attached to the amplicons through two consecutive PCR reactions using Phusion HS II polymerase. The amplicons were purified from gel with the NucleoSpin Gel and PCR Clean-up kit, after which the amplicons were quantified by Qubit and checked for quality on an Agilent 2100 Bioanalyzer. Sequencing of the libraries was done on an Illumina MiSeq with paired-end, single-indexed, 600-cycle runs. Concerning the study's data processing: TRB reads were aligned and assembled with MiXCR version 2.1.12 using the default MiXCR reference library. Each unique CDR3 nucleotide sequence defined a clone, and only productive sequences with at least two reads were analysed. Repertoire diversity was assessed by alpha-parameterized diversity profiles (alpha 0 to 5), including Shannon (alpha 1) and Simpson (alpha 2) indices, computed with an R script. The tcR package was used to compute combinatorial TRB VJ usage, and cohorts were compared on this usage by principal component analysis with ade4. Using GLIPH, TCRbeta CDR3s were clustered on pairs of cohorts matched for age and read depth, and a Wilcoxon test was used to compare cluster frequencies. The reads underwent TCRdb reprocessing, giving one record for each CDR3 protein sequence and no DNA. These V and J calls originate from TCRdb's pipeline instead of the authors' own analysis. This sample's clone table shows 200 to 300 distinct CDR3 sequences. The biggest ten clones account for 65% to 80% of the sample.

Regarding this clonotype: Its antigen is unknown.

TRB amplification used approximately 230 ng of peripheral blood genomic DNA, around 40,000 genome equivalents, per sample. This chain joins TRBV5-6 to TRBJ2-1. The sample comprised peripheral blood. The clonotype comes from a human donor with an autoimmune cytopenia or autoimmune hepatitis (not recorded which). CDR3 sequence: CASSPDGSSYNEQFF. With all but the CDR3 taken from the reference TRBV5-6 and TRBJ2-1 genes, the full variable domain is: DAGVTQSPTHLIKTRGQQVTLRCSPKSGHDTVSWYQQALGQGPQFIFQYYEEEERQRGNFPDRFSGHQFPNYSSELNVNALLLGDSALYLCASSPDGSSYNEQFFGPGTRLTVL.